This T cell receptor gamma chain was identified in a study of gammadelta T cells in human blood. Study-level results: Microbial exposure appeared to drive polyclonal γδ T cell expansion after birth.

TCRdb reprocessed the RT-PCR reads through CATT. The table records roughly 140 gamma-chain clones, over 2% of them present only once. This clone was picked up a small number of times. Its matching antigen is unknown. A much more abundant neighbour one base away suggests this may be a read error. This specimen includes other DNA sequences encoding the same CDR3. Germline V gene data show CDR1 as GITISATS and CDR2 as ISYDGTV (reference sequence). This CDR3 comprises 16 residues. The sequenced material came from Vgamma9Vdelta2 gamma-delta T cells from infant blood. The source is a human donor. V and J are TRGV9 and TRGJP. CDR3 in DNA: TGTGCATTGTGGGAGGTGGGAGAGTTGGGCAAAAAAATCAAGGTATTT. Its translation: CALWEVGELGKKIKVF.